Listed below are T cell receptor beta chains from one sample, sequenced in a study of cytomegalovirus exposure and HLA in healthy donors. Some clones are missing from TCRdb's copy, which holds only in-frame ones; the method was immunoSEQ multiplex PCR. The sample carries 130,000 or so clones, approximately 8.8% recorded once. The sequenced sample consisted of PBMCs. The receptors here all came from a man aged 40-49 years in good health and CMV-seronegative. Both conserved end residues are part of each CDR3. A D gene is named only where the DNA matches it firmly. Not every row has a clone size; where given, it reads once, few, many or a size class.

V gene	clone size	J gene	D gene	CDR3 protein	CDR3 DNA
TRBV5-1	-	TRBJ2-6	TRBD2	CASSLSLSGATGANVLTF	TGCGCCAGCAGCTTGAGTCTAAGCGGGGCTACTGGGGCCAACGTCCTGACTTTC
TRBV18	few	TRBJ1-3	-	CASSPLQGSGNTIYF	TGTGCCAGCTCACCACTTCAGGGGTCAGGAAACACCATATATTTT
TRBV11-2	few	TRBJ2-7	TRBD2	CASSFHGGADEQYF	TGTGCCAGCAGCTTTCACGGGGGGGCCGACGAGCAGTACTTC
TRBV2	few	TRBJ1-2	-	CASSRGVYYGYTF	TGTGCCAGCTCGCGGGGAGTTTACTATGGCTACACCTTC
TRBV13	-	TRBJ2-7	TRBD1	CASASAGTVVYEQYF	TGTGCCAGCGCCTCCGCTGGGACAGTCGTGTACGAGCAGTACTTC
TRBV19	-	TRBJ2-3	-	CASSKRGGELDTQYF	TGTGCCAGTAGTAAAAGAGGGGGGGAGCTTGATACGCAGTATTTT
TRBV19	few	TRBJ2-5	-	CAPGTGREWTQYF	TGTGCCCCCGGAACGGGTCGTGAATGGACCCAGTACTTC
TRBV10-3	few	TRBJ2-7	-	CAIKGAGYYEQYF	TGTGCCATCAAGGGAGCGGGTTACTACGAGCAGTACTTC
TRBV25-1	-	TRBJ2-3	TRBD2	CASTEGSGGQDTQYF	TGTGCCAGCACCGAAGGGTCGGGGGGGCAAGATACGCAGTATTTT
TRBV10-1	few	TRBJ2-1	-	CASSARGAPYNEQFF	TGCGCCAGCAGTGCCCGGGGGGCCCCCTACAATGAGCAGTTCTTC
TRBV4-2	few	TRBJ1-2	TRBD1	CASNSGQGAGTGYTF	TGTGCCAGCAACTCGGGACAGGGGGCGGGTACTGGCTACACCTTC
TRBV5-4	few	TRBJ1-2	TRBD1	CASSPRTGSFTGYTF	TGTGCCAGCAGCCCCCGGACAGGGTCCTTTACCGGCTACACCTTC
TRBV5-6	few	TRBJ2-7	TRBD1	CASSLAGTGSYEQYF	TGTGCCAGCAGCTTGGCCGGGACAGGGTCCTACGAGCAGTACTTC
TRBV7-9	few	TRBJ1-4	-	CASSLLGSEKLFF	TGTGCCAGCAGCTTATTGGGGAGTGAAAAACTGTTTTTT
TRBV6-5	-	TRBJ2-2	TRBD2	CASSPPSGGSGELFF	TGTGCCAGCAGTCCCCCCAGCGGGGGGTCCGGGGAGCTGTTTTTT
TRBV5-1	-	TRBJ2-1	TRBD2	CASSPYLLAGGKDNEQFF	TGCGCCAGCAGCCCCTACCTACTAGCGGGGGGCAAGGACAATGAGCAGTTCTTC
TRBV2	few	TRBJ1-2	-	CASSVREHRGYGYTF	TGTGCCAGCAGTGTTAGAGAACACCGGGGGTATGGCTACACCTTC
TRBV7-8	-	TRBJ2-3	-	CASSLVGRAIRTDTQYF	TGTGCCAGCAGCTTAGTAGGTAGAGCGATTCGCACAGATACGCAGTATTTT
TRBV6-1	-	TRBJ1-1	TRBD1	CASRIAGTGATEAFF	TGTGCCAGCAGAATCGCCGGGACAGGGGCCACTGAAGCTTTCTTT
TRBV28	few	TRBJ1-2	TRBD1	CASSLGQGAFYGYTF	TGTGCCAGCAGCCTAGGCCAGGGGGCGTTCTATGGCTACACCTTC
TRBV7-8	-	TRBJ1-3	-	CASSLISRGAAGNTIYF	TGTGCCAGCAGCTTAATCAGCCGGGGGGCAGCTGGAAACACCATATATTTT
TRBV15	-	TRBJ2-2	TRBD1	CATSGGLQGGYTGELFF	TGTGCCACCAGCGGGGGATTACAGGGGGGATACACCGGGGAGCTGTTTTTT
TRBV6-1	few	TRBJ1-1	-	CASKLQGNTEAFF	TGTGCCAGCAAATTACAGGGTAACACTGAAGCTTTCTTT
TRBV27	-	TRBJ2-7	-	CASSLNFASYEQYF	TGTGCCAGCAGTTTAAACTTCGCCTCCTACGAGCAGTACTTC
TRBV7-6	-	TRBJ1-2	-	CASSDRSLFGTGYTF	TGTGCCAGCAGCGACCGCTCCCTTTTCGGGACAGGCTACACCTTC
TRBV6-1	few	TRBJ2-3	-	CASTWGGGTDTQYF	TGTGCCAGCACATGGGGCGGGGGCACAGATACGCAGTATTTT
TRBV7-9	-	TRBJ2-7	-	CASSTTVPIYEQYF	TGTGCCAGCAGCACGACAGTGCCTATTTACGAGCAGTACTTC